One sample yielded the 2 T cell receptor beta chains listed below, sequenced in a study of shared clonotypes between healthy human individuals. Profiling relied on immunoSEQ multiplex PCR, and the TCRdb table lists in-frame clones only, not all of them. In the table there are some 2,400,000 clones, 90% to 97% of which are singletons. Sequenced: naive CD4+ T cells sorted from blood. Subset meaning: CD45RA+ positively selected. These receptors were obtained from a man younger than 35 in good health.

V usage is TRBV7-9 and J usage is TRBJ2-3; D is tentatively TRBD1 or TRBD2 (5 bases each). The CDR3 is made up of 13 amino acids. V dropped 4 bases and J dropped 7 bases, with 12 bases sitting between them. The V gene's germline CDR1 is SEHNR and CDR2 FQNEAQ (reference sequence). CDR3 amino acids: CASSSEGLHTQYF. The CDR3 nucleotides read TGTGCCAGCAGCTCCGAGGGGTTGCATACGCAGTATTTT.

V gene TRBV2 combines with J gene TRBJ1-1; D is uncertain. Per the germline V gene, CDR1 is SNHLY and CDR2 is FYNNEI. Trimming stripped 9 bases from V and 1 base from J, with 12 bases between. The CDR3 sequence is 13 residues long. The CDR3 is CASSKWGNTEAFF. As DNA, the CDR3 is TGTGCCAGTTCCAAGTGGGGGAACACTGAAGCTTTCTTT.